The rows below give T cell receptor beta chains drawn from one sample of a study of post-analysis software for immune sequencing data. TCRdb independently ran MiXCR on the PCR reads; one entry per CDR3 protein. Of 750,000 to 950,000 distinct CDR3 sequences listed, 53% are singletons. The material sequenced was blood. The receptors stem from a girl aged 10 to 17 with multiple sclerosis. Both conserved end residues are part of each CDR3. The D gene is left open where the match is weak. Clone size, where shown, is once, few, many, or a class for clones that have expanded.

clone_size j_call v_call d_call cdr3_aa cdr3_nt
NA TRBJ2-1 TRBV24-1 TRBD2 CATSDSPTSGRANNEQFF TGTGCCACCAGTGATTCCCCGACTAGCGGGAGGGCAAACAATGAGCAGTTCTTC
once TRBJ2-1 TRBV27 NA CASRHGAQLYNEQFF TGTGCCAGCAGACATGGGGCCCAACTATACAATGAGCAGTTCTTC
NA TRBJ2-6 TRBV5-1 NA CASSFERGISGANVLTF TGTGCCAGCAGCTTTGAGAGGGGCATCTCTGGGGCCAACGTCCTGACTTTC
NA TRBJ1-2 TRBV29-1 TRBD1 CSVRLSGQIPPNGYTF TGCAGCGTTAGACTGTCGGGACAGATCCCCCCAAATGGCTACACCTTC
NA TRBJ2-5 TRBV5-1 TRBD2 CASSSRLARGETQYF TGCGCCAGCAGCTCCAGACTAGCCCGTGGGGAGACCCAGTACTTC
few TRBJ2-5 TRBV29-1 TRBD1 CSTRTGGWETQYF TGCAGCACCCGGACAGGGGGCTGGGAGACCCAGTACTTC
NA TRBJ2-5 TRBV20-1 TRBD1 CSALEDWDRAPSRETQYF TGCAGTGCCCTAGAGGACTGGGACAGGGCGCCCTCTCGGGAGACCCAGTACTTC
NA TRBJ1-1 TRBV14 TRBD1 CASKRQGTSTEAFF TGTGCCAGCAAGAGACAGGGAACATCCACTGAAGCTTTCTTT
NA TRBJ2-1 TRBV15 NA CATSSFSVGDNEQFF TGTGCCACCAGCAGCTTTTCAGTGGGGGACAATGAGCAGTTCTTC
NA TRBJ2-7 TRBV6-5 NA CASSYLGIGPTPFGEQYF TGTGCCAGCAGTTACCTCGGAATTGGCCCAACCCCTTTCGGCGAGCAGTACTTC
NA TRBJ2-5 TRBV20-1 NA CSAIRLGRLQETQYF TGCAGTGCTATCCGACTAGGAAGACTTCAAGAGACCCAGTACTTC
NA TRBJ2-5 TRBV2 NA CASRATWGETQYF TGTGCCAGCAGGGCCACATGGGGAGAGACCCAGTACTTC
once TRBJ2-5 TRBV18 NA CASSPQLQAETQYF TGTGCCAGCTCACCACAGCTACAGGCCGAGACCCAGTACTTC
NA TRBJ2-1 TRBV20-1 NA CSARDYKGLPGYNEQFF TGCAGTGCTAGAGATTATAAGGGGCTGCCAGGATACAATGAGCAGTTCTTC
few TRBJ2-7 TRBV7-9 TRBD2 CASSLAVTSGSSDEQYF TGTGCCAGCAGCTTAGCCGTGACTAGCGGGAGTTCTGACGAGCAGTACTTC
NA TRBJ1-5 TRBV6-1 NA CASSGEYSNQPQHF TGTGCCAGCAGCGGGGAATATAGCAATCAGCCCCAGCATTTT
NA TRBJ2-3 TRBV7-2 TRBD2 CASSFGAGGPADTQYF TGTGCCAGCAGCTTTGGAGCGGGGGGGCCAGCAGATACGCAGTATTTT
NA TRBJ2-1 TRBV7-8 TRBD2 CASSALPGLAKREQFF TGTGCCAGCAGCGCATTACCGGGACTAGCTAAGCGTGAGCAGTTCTTC
NA TRBJ2-7 TRBV4-2 TRBD1 CASSQGGTAYYEQYF TGTGCCAGCAGCCAAGGGGGGACAGCTTACTACGAGCAGTACTTC
NA TRBJ1-2 TRBV28 TRBD1 CASLPGQRHGYTF TGTGCCAGCCTCCCGGGACAGAGGCATGGCTACACCTTC
NA TRBJ2-5 TRBV20-1 NA CSARADRDLGGETQYF TGCAGTGCTAGAGCCGACCGGGACTTGGGAGGAGAGACCCAGTACTTC
NA TRBJ2-5 TRBV12-3/TRBV12-4 NA CASRRGMRETQYF TGTGCCAGCAGACGGGGGATGCGGGAGACCCAGTACTTC